The 11 T cell receptor beta chains presented below share a single source sample, sequenced in a study of T cells in Graves' hyperthyroidism and ophthalmopathy. The TCR beta CDR3 regions underwent amplification using RNA transcripts as the source. The HTBI set primed first-round TCR CDR3 RT-PCR. In TCRdb, the multiplex PCR reads were re-called with MiXCR into one record per CDR3 protein. There are around 340,000 distinct CDR3 sequences in the sample; roughly a fifth occur only once, and around 48% lies in the top ten. Specimen: blood. These TCRs come from a woman aged 50 to 60 with Graves' hyperthyroidism.

This clonotype was seen ten or more times. The chain carries TRBV7-3 and TRBJ2-3, with D perhaps matching TRBD1 or TRBD2 (5 bases each). The CDR3 spans 17 residues. Trimming stripped 8 bases from V and 0 bases from J, with 21 bases between. CDR1 and CDR2 from the germline V gene are SGHTA and FQGTGA. The DNA of the CDR3 is TGTGCCAGCGCGCGTTGGGGGTCCGGCGTTAGCACAGATACGCAGTATTTT. Protein product: CASARWGSGVSTDTQYF.

This clonotype was seen a few times. The DNA of the CDR3 is TGTGCCAGCACTCCTGGGAGACAGTTCTACGAGCAGTACTTC. Encoded protein: CASTPGRQFYEQYF. The chain carries TRBV28 and TRBJ2-7; D may be TRBD1 or TRBD2 (5 bases each). V lost 7 bases, J lost 3 bases, and 16 bases lay in between. The germline gives CDR1 MDHEN, CDR2 SYDVKM. The CDR3 totals 14 residues.

The table lists this clonotype with many counts. V and J are TRBV28 and TRBJ1-1; D is ambiguous. The CDR3 has 14 residues. The V and J ends lost 3 bases and 5 bases respectively, with 13 bases between them. The germline CDR1 and CDR2 sequences are MDHEN and SYDVKM. CDR3 DNA sequence: TGTGCCAGCAGTTTCTTCGGCCGCGAAACTGAAGCTTTCTTT. This translates into CASSFFGRETEAFF.

This clonotype has ten or more counts. This sequence joins TRBV28 and TRBJ1-1; 9 bases map to TRBD1. V trimming: 4 bases; J trimming: 7 bases; junction bases outside the gene matches: 10. Germline V lookup: CDR1 MDHEN, CDR2 SYDVKM. The CDR3 length is 15 residues. CDR3 in DNA: TGTGCCAGCAGTTCCTCCGGGACAGGGCGTCTTGAAGCTTTCTTT. Residues: CASSSSGTGRLEAFF.

This clonotype was counted many times. The chain couples TRBV20-1 to TRBJ2-7; D possibly corresponds to TRBD2 (5 bases). V was trimmed by 3 bases and J by 0 bases, leaving 18 bases between them. The germline CDR1 and CDR2 sequences are DFQATT and SNEGSKA (reference sequence). This CDR3 region has 16 residues. CDR3 region: CSASGGTRSGSYEQYF. CDR3 DNA: TGCAGTGCTAGTGGAGGAACCCGAAGCGGCTCCTACGAGCAGTACTTC.

This clonotype has at least ten counts. The chain couples TRBV3-1 to TRBJ2-7; D uncertain. The CDR3 is made up of 13 amino acids. V lost 0 bases and J 6 bases, leaving 9 bases between the germline ends. Germline CDR1 LGHDT, CDR2 YNNKEL (reference sequence). The CDR3 reads CASSQDRLTEQYF. The CDR3 DNA reads TGTGCCAGCAGCCAAGATCGACTTACCGAGCAGTACTTC.

This clonotype has ten or more counts. The chain recombines TRBV2 with TRBJ2-3; D is perhaps TRBD2 (5 bases). This CDR3 has 13 residues. Germline V gene data show CDR1 as SNHLY and CDR2 as FYNNEI. V dropped 7 bases and J dropped 1 base, with 9 bases sitting between them. In DNA form, the CDR3 reads TGTGCCAGCAAAGATAGCGGCACAGATACGCAGTATTTT. Its translation is CASKDSGTDTQYF.

This clonotype was seen a few times. The J gene is TRBJ2-3, the V gene TRBV4-1; the D gene is possibly TRBD2 (5 bases). Germline-derived CDR1 and CDR2 are MGHRA and YSYEKL. Trimming took 2 bases from V and 4 from J, leaving 13 bases between them. This CDR3 region has 15 residues. The CDR3 sequence is CASSQQNTGADTQYF. The CDR3 DNA sequence: TGCGCCAGCAGCCAACAAAATACCGGGGCAGATACGCAGTATTTT.

The chain links TRBV27 to TRBJ2-2, with a weak D call TRBD1 (5 bases). V was clipped by 3 bases and J by 6 bases, with 11 bases between them. Germline-derived CDR1 and CDR2 are MNHEY and SMNVEV (reference sequence). CDR3 size: 14 residues. The CDR3 loop is CASSFRERAGELFF. The DNA for the CDR3 is TGTGCCAGCAGTTTCAGGGAAAGGGCCGGGGAGCTGTTTTTT.

This clonotype was recorded at least ten times. The chain joins TRBV10-3 to TRBJ1-1, with TRBD1 matching over 9 bases. V gave up 8 bases and J gave up 3 bases; unmatched junction bases: 1. In germline, CDR1 is ENHRY, CDR2 SYGVKD. The CDR3 is 12 residues long. The CDR3 nucleotides read TGTGCCATCCGGACAGGGGACACTGAAGCTTTCTTT. Translating it yields CAIRTGDTEAFF.

This clonotype occurred a few times. The genes are TRBV5-8 and TRBJ2-7; no clear D. Per germline, CDR1 SGHTS and CDR2 YDEGEE. Trimming left V 1 base short and J 0 bases short, with 8 bases between. The CDR3 loop spans 14 amino acids. The DNA of the CDR3 is TGTGCCAGCAGCTTGAGTACCAGCTCCTACGAGCAGTACTTC. It translates to CASSLSTSSYEQYF.